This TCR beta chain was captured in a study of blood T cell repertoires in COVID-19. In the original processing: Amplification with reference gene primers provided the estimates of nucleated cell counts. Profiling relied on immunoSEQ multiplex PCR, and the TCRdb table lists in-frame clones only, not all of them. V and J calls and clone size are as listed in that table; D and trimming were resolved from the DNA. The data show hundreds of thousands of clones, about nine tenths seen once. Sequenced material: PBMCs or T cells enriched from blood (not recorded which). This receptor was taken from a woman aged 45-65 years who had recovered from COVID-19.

CDR3: CASSPQGLAGGEQFF. DNA of the CDR3: TGCGCCAGCAGCCCTCAGGGGCTAGCGGGAGGTGAGCAGTTCTTC. This chain joins TRBV4-1 and TRBJ2-1; 11 nucleotides line up with TRBD2. The CDR3 has 15 amino acids. Germline CDR1 MGHRA, CDR2 YSYEKL. With 4 bases clipped from V and 9 bases from J, the junction kept 8 bases outside the gene matches.